The rows below give T cell receptor beta chains drawn from one sample of a study of beta chain features in type 1 diabetes. Clones were read by immunoSEQ multiplex PCR, and TCRdb kept only the in-frame ones, dropping some. Among 200,000 to 300,000 clones listed, around 26% were seen once. What was sequenced was central memory CD4+ T cells from blood. Receptor source: a man in his thirties or forties in good health. Each CDR3 is given without its conserved first and last residue.

TRBJ1-1 10 TRBV11-2 ASSFGQREAF
TRBJ1-1 10 TRBV6-6 ASSSRGTEAF
TRBJ2-7 13 TRBV7-2 ASSITGTTPYEQY
TRBJ2-3 12 TRBV7-2 ASSSGPSTDTQY
TRBJ2-3 13 TRBV19 ASSIVYASTDTQY
TRBJ1-1 13 TRBV10-3 AISGTGGPNTEAF
TRBJ1-5 12 TRBV5-6 ASSAGQGGQPQH
TRBJ1-3 13 TRBV15 ATSRDLGSGNTIY
TRBJ2-3 14 TRBV7-9 ASSLAGASGSPAQY
TRBJ2-1 13 TRBV9 ASSVALVSYNEQF
TRBJ2-1 13 TRBV7-2 ASSLLRTVLDEQF
TRBJ2-1 13 TRBV5-6 ASSFSRVGVNEQF
TRBJ2-5 11 TRBV30 AWNRGTGETQY
TRBJ1-1 11 TRBV2 ASRGLSRAEAF
TRBJ2-1 13 TRBV5-4 ASSLRLAGDNEQF
TRBJ2-3 14 TRBV28 ASSSLAGLGPDTQY
TRBJ2-1 13 TRBV9 ASSVDDRSYNEQF
TRBJ2-5 11 TRBV13 ASSSWGRETQY
TRBJ2-2 13 TRBV15 ATSGGERLTGELF
TRBJ2-7 12 TRBV5-1 ASSLEAVPGEQY
TRBJ2-5 13 TRBV2 ASSPQSGGQETQY
TRBJ1-5 11 TRBV30 AWSGQGLQPQH
TRBJ2-2 11 TRBV5-1 ASSLQGIRELF
TRBJ2-3 8 TRBV20-1 SAGPDTQY
TRBJ2-1 15 TRBV15 ATSRPPAGVFRNEQF
TRBJ1-3 13 TRBV9 ASSDARVAGNTIY
TRBJ2-7 12 TRBV11-2 ASSLVARPRDKY
TRBJ1-5 11 TRBV28 ASSFKMGQPQH
TRBJ1-3 12 TRBV30 AWSAQVSGNTIY
TRBJ2-5 10 TRBV29-1 SLGVGGETQY
TRBJ1-1 13 TRBV5-6 ASSSLRAMNTEAF
TRBJ1-5 12 TRBV18 ASSPQGSDQPQH
TRBJ1-5 11 TRBV27 ASSLRGNQPQH
TRBJ1-2 10 TRBV30 AWSVQVGGYT
TRBJ2-7 9 TRBV20-1 SATGAYEQY
TRBJ2-5 11 TRBV18 ASVQNPQETQY
TRBJ2-7 9 TRBV11-2 ASSLNGEQY
TRBJ2-1 14 TRBV5-1 ASSLLVRELNNEQF
TRBJ1-5 11 TRBV15 ATSREAVQPQH
TRBJ2-3 15 TRBV7-2 ASSTGTSGGGSDTQY
TRBJ2-7 12 TRBV7-2 ASSLAGGRYEQY
TRBJ2-7 11 TRBV5-1 ASSSAGEDRQY
TRBJ2-7 9 TRBV29-1 SVEDRYEQY
TRBJ2-5 13 TRBV5-1 ASSSSPQGTKTQY
TRBJ1-2 12 TRBV11-2 ASSSAFANYGYT
TRBJ2-5 10 TRBV19 ASSIGRETQY
TRBJ2-1 13 TRBV6-5 ASRVERDGRGEQF
TRBJ1-1 12 TRBV29-1 SVVDRVVGTEAF
TRBJ2-5 12 TRBV5-1 ASSQGSGRETQY
TRBJ1-2 11 TRBV15 ATSVDRGYGYT
TRBJ2-7 14 TRBV5-1 ASSLAGQGRSYEQY
TRBJ2-5 12 TRBV7-2 ASSFLRGTETQY
TRBJ1-1 13 TRBV18 ASSPQGTSNTEAF
TRBJ1-1 13 TRBV4-1 ASSLADRQNTEAF
TRBJ1-1 13 TRBV19 ASSIDPTGNTEAF
TRBJ2-2 13 TRBV4-3 ASSQDVGYTGELF
TRBJ2-3 11 TRBV11-2 ASSSIQADTQY
TRBJ2-5 13 TRBV7-2 ASSFQLAFQETQY
TRBJ1-1 11 TRBV5-1 ASSLGPGTEAF